This TCR beta chain derives from a study of CD8 T cells in ankylosing spondylitis. CDR3 length: 15 residues. Trimming removed 1 base from V and 4 bases from J, with 13 bases in between. Germline V CDR1 and CDR2: SGHTA, FQGNSA. In TCRdb, the 5' RACE reads were re-called with MiXCR into one record per CDR3 protein. The data show around 480,000 distinct CDR3 sequences, roughly 17% seen once. The study's findings and limits: Ankylosing spondylitis blood appeared to be characterized by a TCR beta motif of fewer than ten highly homologous variants. Disease-linked clones reportedly showed significant enrichment in matched ankylosing spondylitis synovial fluid.

On this clonotype itself: Its antigen is unidentified.

The origin of this receptor is a male donor with ankylosing spondylitis. This chain joins TRBV7-2 and TRBJ2-5, with D possibly TRBD2 on 6 matching bases. The sequencing sample was made of blood, either unsorted or a sorted T cell fraction (not recorded which). CDR3: CASSLGSGYSETQYF. CDR3 bases: TGTGCCAGCAGCTTAGGGAGCGGGTACTCAGAGACCCAGTACTTC.